This TCR beta chain was retrieved from a study of CD8+ T cells in alopecia areata. Study results and limitations: The study found that many expanded lesional clones persisted in scalp and blood during tofacitinib. Across lesional scalp, and particularly alopecia totalis/universalis, clonality surpassed that of normal scalp. TCR sharing across patients was less clear than in mice, possibly HLA-related.

The treatment is: oral pan-JAK inhibitor, 5-10 mg twice daily. CDR1 is SQVTM, CDR2 ANQGSEA, per germline. J was trimmed by 8 bases and V by 6 bases; bases with no gene match: 10. The CDR3 sequence is 13 residues long. Sequencing templates came from extracted RNA that was reverse transcribed into cDNA. Assay used: immunoSEQ multiplex PCR; TCRdb lists only in-frame clones, some missing. The sample has 110,000 to 150,000 clones, 82% seen once. Concerning this clone: The antigen is unknown.

The TCR sequence derives from a human donor with alopecia areata. The sample in question was CD8+ T cells sorted from blood, obtained at week 4, from a patient treated with tofacitinib. This chain links TRBV29-1 with TRBJ1-2, with 9 bases identical to TRBD1. This CDR3 reads CSVSGTGSGGYTF. Here the CDR3 DNA reads TGCAGCGTATCCGGGACAGGGAGTGGGGGCTACACCTTC.